These 6 T cell receptor beta chains came from one sample sequenced in a study of regulatory dendritic cells for organ transplantation. These receptors are not linked to any known antigen. Assay: immunoSEQ multiplex PCR; the TCRdb copy retains only in-frame clones and omits some. The data contain approximately 22,000 clones, approximately 83% of them seen just once; the ten biggest clones take up about 0.68%. Sorted T cells were CFSE-labeled and cultured less than 6 days with allogeneic regulatory or mature dendritic cells at 1:10. Sequencing used naive CD4+ T cells from blood cultured with regulatory dendritic cells. Specified subset: CD45RA+ naive T cells. The receptors were sampled from a human donor in good health.

The rearrangement uses TRBV9 and TRBJ2-1, with 7 bases fitting TRBD1. Germline assignment: CDR1 SGDLS and CDR2 YYNGEE. This CDR3 region has 15 residues. The V segment lost 1 base and the J segment 8 bases; nucleotides outside the gene matches: 9. This CDR3 reads CASSVLGGPGDEQFF. The CDR3 region has the DNA TGTGCCAGCAGCGTATTAGGGGGCCCAGGGGATGAGCAGTTCTTC.

The chain employs TRBV10-1 and TRBJ2-2; tentatively, D is TRBD2 (7 bases). CDR1 is WNHNN and CDR2 is SYGVQD in the germline V gene (reference sequence). Trimming removed 4 bases at V and 4 bases at J, with 19 bases between. The CDR3 has 17 residues. The CDR3 DNA is TGCGCCAGCAGTGCCCGGTGCGGGGGCCGAGGCACCGGGGAGCTGTTTTTT. Residues: CASSARCGGRGTGELFF.

This clone appeared a single time. The chain carries TRBV4-2 and TRBJ1-3; tentatively, D is TRBD1 (6 bases). This CDR3 contains 14 residues. The V gene lost 8 bases and the J gene lost 9 bases, with 20 bases spanning the gap. The V gene's germline CDR1 is LGHNA and CDR2 YNFKEQ. The CDR3 sequence is CASGLGGLRSTIYF. The CDR3, as DNA: TGTGCCAGCGGCCTAGGGGGGCTCCGAAGCACCATATATTTT.

The chain carries TRBV29-1 and TRBJ2-2, with TRBD1 as a possible D gene (5 bases). The V gene's germline CDR1 is SQVTM and CDR2 ANQGSEA. Trimming removed 6 bases at V and 7 bases at J, with 15 bases between. The CDR3 covers 13 residues. Here the CDR3 reads CSVRYGASGELFF. In DNA form, the CDR3 reads TGCAGCGTCCGGTATGGGGCGAGCGGGGAGCTGTTTTTT.

This rearrangement joins TRBV6-5 to TRBJ2-7; a possible D gene is TRBD1 (6 bases). V was clipped by 0 bases and J by 4 bases, with 13 bases between them. This CDR3 is 15 amino acids long. CDR1 and CDR2 (germline): MNHEY, SVGAGI. The CDR3: CASSYSKQGLYEQYF. CDR3 DNA: TGTGCCAGCAGTTACTCGAAACAGGGCTTGTACGAGCAGTACTTC.

V gene TRBV28 combines with J gene TRBJ1-2; a possible D gene is TRBD1 (5 bases). V dropped 4 bases and J dropped 4 bases, with 16 bases sitting between them. CDR1 MDHEN and CDR2 SYDVKM come from the germline V gene. The CDR3 consists of 15 residues. Here the CDR3 reads CASSYPPGHSYGYTF. CDR3 nucleotides: TGTGCCAGCAGTTACCCGCCCGGACACAGCTATGGCTACACCTTC.